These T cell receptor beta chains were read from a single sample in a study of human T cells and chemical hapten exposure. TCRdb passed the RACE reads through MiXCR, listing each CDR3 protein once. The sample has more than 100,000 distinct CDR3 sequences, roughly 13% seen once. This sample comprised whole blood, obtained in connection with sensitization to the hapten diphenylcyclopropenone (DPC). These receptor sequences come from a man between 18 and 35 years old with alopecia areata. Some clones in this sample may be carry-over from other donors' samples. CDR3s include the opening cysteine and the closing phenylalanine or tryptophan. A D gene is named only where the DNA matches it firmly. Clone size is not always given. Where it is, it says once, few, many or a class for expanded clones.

CDR3 protein: CASSVLDRVANTGELFF
CDR3 DNA: TGTGCCAGCAGCGTCCTTGACAGAGTCGCGAACACCGGGGAGCTGTTTTTT
J gene: TRBJ2-2
V gene: TRBV9
D gene: -
clone size: few

CDR3 protein: CASSLHVGAGNTIYF
CDR3 DNA: TGTGCCAGCAGCTTACACGTCGGCGCGGGAAACACCATATATTTT
J gene: TRBJ1-3
V gene: TRBV7-3
D gene: -
clone size: few

CDR3 protein: CASSLGSSGRSTNEKLFF
CDR3 DNA: TGTGCCAGCAGCTTAGGTAGCTCAGGGAGATCAACTAATGAAAAACTGTTTTTT
J gene: TRBJ1-4
V gene: TRBV7-6
D gene: -
clone size: few

CDR3 protein: CASSESWGPGVLAKNIQYF
CDR3 DNA: TGTGCCAGCAGTGAATCGTGGGGGCCAGGTGTACTAGCCAAAAACATTCAGTACTTC
J gene: TRBJ2-4
V gene: TRBV6-4
D gene: -
clone size: few

CDR3 protein: CASSRDRALSGNTIYF
CDR3 DNA: TGTGCCAGCAGCCGTGACAGGGCCCTCTCTGGAAACACCATATATTTT
J gene: TRBJ1-3
V gene: TRBV3-1
D gene: TRBD1
clone size: -

CDR3 protein: CASSQDLEGGEAFF
CDR3 DNA: TGCGCCAGCAGCCAAGATTTGGAAGGTGGGGAAGCTTTCTTT
J gene: TRBJ1-1
V gene: TRBV4-3
D gene: -
clone size: -

CDR3 protein: CASTLKNGTGHQETQYF
CDR3 DNA: TGTGCCAGCACCCTCAAGAATGGGACAGGGCACCAAGAGACCCAGTACTTC
J gene: TRBJ2-5
V gene: TRBV27
D gene: TRBD1
clone size: -

CDR3 protein: CASALRGAYGYTF
CDR3 DNA: TGTGCCAGCGCCTTGCGAGGGGCGTATGGCTACACCTTC
J gene: TRBJ1-2
V gene: TRBV7-2
D gene: -
clone size: once

CDR3 protein: CSSGQGNGYTF
CDR3 DNA: TGCAGCTCCGGACAGGGGAATGGCTACACCTTC
J gene: TRBJ1-2
V gene: TRBV29-1
D gene: TRBD1
clone size: -

CDR3 protein: CASSSGGAGNTIYF
CDR3 DNA: TGTGCCAGCAGCTCAGGGGGCGCGGGAAACACCATATATTTT
J gene: TRBJ1-3
V gene: TRBV11-2
D gene: TRBD1
clone size: many

CDR3 protein: CASSQEWDRVNTGELFF
CDR3 DNA: TGTGCCAGCAGCCAAGAGTGGGACAGAGTTAACACCGGGGAGCTGTTTTTT
J gene: TRBJ2-2
V gene: TRBV14
D gene: TRBD1
clone size: few

CDR3 protein: CSAKGWAPTETQYF
CDR3 DNA: TGCAGTGCTAAGGGATGGGCTCCCACGGAGACCCAGTACTTC
J gene: TRBJ2-5
V gene: TRBV20-1
D gene: -
clone size: few

CDR3 protein: CASSPRPGQGADTQYF
CDR3 DNA: TGTGCCAGCAGCCCGAGACCGGGACAGGGAGCAGATACGCAGTATTTT
J gene: TRBJ2-3
V gene: TRBV7-8
D gene: TRBD1
clone size: -

CDR3 protein: CASSLAGTPEKLFF
CDR3 DNA: TGCGCCAGCAGCTTGGCCGGGACACCTGAAAAACTGTTTTTT
J gene: TRBJ1-4
V gene: TRBV5-1
D gene: -
clone size: -

CDR3 protein: CSAGPANTGELFF
CDR3 DNA: TGCAGTGCTGGTCCAGCGAACACCGGGGAGCTGTTTTTT
J gene: TRBJ2-2
V gene: TRBV20-1
D gene: -
clone size: -

CDR3 protein: CASSLGGVGVETQYF
CDR3 DNA: TGTGCCAGCAGCTTAGGAGGGGTAGGGGTAGAGACCCAGTACTTC
J gene: TRBJ2-5
V gene: TRBV7-7
D gene: -
clone size: many

CDR3 protein: CASSLSPLYRTEAFF
CDR3 DNA: TGTGCCAGCAGCTTATCCCCTCTCTACCGCACTGAAGCTTTCTTT
J gene: TRBJ1-1
V gene: TRBV7-9
D gene: -
clone size: -

CDR3 protein: CASSDPLSRRMISSYNEQFF
CDR3 DNA: TGTGCCAGCAGCGACCCTCTTTCGAGACGGATGATAAGCTCCTACAATGAGCAGTTCTTC
J gene: TRBJ2-1
V gene: TRBV7-9
D gene: -
clone size: -

CDR3 protein: CSGRLAGGQETQYF
CDR3 DNA: TGCAGCGGCCGACTAGCGGGGGGCCAAGAGACCCAGTACTTC
J gene: TRBJ2-5
V gene: TRBV20-1
D gene: TRBD2
clone size: -

CDR3 protein: CASSGDRRGYTF
CDR3 DNA: TGTGCCAGCAGCGGGGACAGGCGTGGCTACACCTTC
J gene: TRBJ1-2
V gene: TRBV5-5
D gene: TRBD1
clone size: -

CDR3 protein: CASSLARQEAFF
CDR3 DNA: TGTGCCAGCAGCTTAGCGCGGCAGGAAGCTTTCTTT
J gene: TRBJ1-1
V gene: TRBV7-2
D gene: -
clone size: few

CDR3 protein: CASSQYPGLAGENEQFF
CDR3 DNA: TGTGCCAGCAGTCAGTACCCGGGACTAGCGGGGGAAAATGAGCAGTTCTTC
J gene: TRBJ2-1
V gene: TRBV2
D gene: TRBD2
clone size: few

CDR3 protein: CASSLDWIVEQFF
CDR3 DNA: TGCGCCAGCAGCCTTGACTGGATCGTGGAGCAGTTCTTC
J gene: TRBJ2-1
V gene: TRBV4-1
D gene: -
clone size: -

CDR3 protein: CASRVRAFGYNEQFF
CDR3 DNA: TGTGCCAGCAGGGTTCGGGCGTTCGGCTACAATGAGCAGTTCTTC
J gene: TRBJ2-1
V gene: TRBV12-3/TRBV12-4
D gene: -
clone size: -

CDR3 protein: CASSFLPLNQPQHF
CDR3 DNA: TGTGCCAGCAGTTTCCTTCCCCTCAATCAGCCCCAGCATTTT
J gene: TRBJ1-5
V gene: TRBV27
D gene: -
clone size: few

CDR3 protein: CASSLALADVGGYTF
CDR3 DNA: TGTGCCAGCAGCTTAGCGTTGGCGGATGTCGGTGGCTACACCTTC
J gene: TRBJ1-2
V gene: TRBV7-2
D gene: -
clone size: -

CDR3 protein: CASSLVGGDTGELFF
CDR3 DNA: TGTGCCAGCAGCTTAGTAGGGGGCGACACCGGGGAGCTGTTTTTT
J gene: TRBJ2-2
V gene: TRBV7-3
D gene: TRBD1
clone size: few

CDR3 protein: CASSLQQETQYF
CDR3 DNA: TGTGCCAGCAGCTTACAGCAAGAGACCCAGTACTTC
J gene: TRBJ2-5
V gene: TRBV7-6
D gene: -
clone size: -